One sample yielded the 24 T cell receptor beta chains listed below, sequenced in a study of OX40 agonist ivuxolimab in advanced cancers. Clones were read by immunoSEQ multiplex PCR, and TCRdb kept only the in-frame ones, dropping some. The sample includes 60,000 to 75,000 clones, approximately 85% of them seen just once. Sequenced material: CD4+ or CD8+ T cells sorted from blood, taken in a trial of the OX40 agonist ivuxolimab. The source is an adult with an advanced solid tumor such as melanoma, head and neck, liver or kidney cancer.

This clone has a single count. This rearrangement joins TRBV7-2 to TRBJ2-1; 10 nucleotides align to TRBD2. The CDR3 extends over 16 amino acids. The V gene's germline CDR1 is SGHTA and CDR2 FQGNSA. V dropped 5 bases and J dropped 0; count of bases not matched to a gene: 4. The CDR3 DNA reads TGTGCCAGCAGCCCTCTAGCGGGAGTCTCCTACAATGAGCAGTTCTTC. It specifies CASSPLAGVSYNEQFF.

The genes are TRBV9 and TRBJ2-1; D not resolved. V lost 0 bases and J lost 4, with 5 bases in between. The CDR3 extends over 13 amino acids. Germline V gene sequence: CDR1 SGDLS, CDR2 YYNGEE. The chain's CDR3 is CASSVGAYNEQFF. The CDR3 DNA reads TGTGCCAGCAGCGTAGGGGCGTACAATGAGCAGTTCTTC.

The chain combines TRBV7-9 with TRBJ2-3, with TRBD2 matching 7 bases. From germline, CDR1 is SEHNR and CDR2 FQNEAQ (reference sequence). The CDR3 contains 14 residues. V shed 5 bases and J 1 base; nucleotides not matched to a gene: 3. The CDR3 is CASSPGGGTDTQYF. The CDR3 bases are TGTGCCAGCAGCCCTGGGGGGGGCACAGATACGCAGTATTTT.

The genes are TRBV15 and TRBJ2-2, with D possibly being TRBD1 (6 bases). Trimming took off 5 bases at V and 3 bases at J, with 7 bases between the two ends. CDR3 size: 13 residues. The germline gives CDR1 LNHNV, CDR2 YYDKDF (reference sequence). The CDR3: CATSPGDTGELFF. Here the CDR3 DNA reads TGTGCCACCAGCCCAGGGGACACCGGGGAGCTGTTTTTT.

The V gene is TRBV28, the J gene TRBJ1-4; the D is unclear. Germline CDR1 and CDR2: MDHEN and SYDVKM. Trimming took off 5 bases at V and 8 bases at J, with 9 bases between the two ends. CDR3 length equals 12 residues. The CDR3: CASSRSLEKLFF. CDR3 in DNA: TGTGCCAGCAGTAGGTCTCTCGAAAAACTGTTTTTT.

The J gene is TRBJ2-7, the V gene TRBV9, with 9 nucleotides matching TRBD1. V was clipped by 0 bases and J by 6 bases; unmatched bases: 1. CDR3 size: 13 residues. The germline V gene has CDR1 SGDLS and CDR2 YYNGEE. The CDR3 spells CASSVGQGGEQYF. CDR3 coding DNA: TGTGCCAGCAGCGTAGGACAGGGGGGCGAGCAGTACTTC.

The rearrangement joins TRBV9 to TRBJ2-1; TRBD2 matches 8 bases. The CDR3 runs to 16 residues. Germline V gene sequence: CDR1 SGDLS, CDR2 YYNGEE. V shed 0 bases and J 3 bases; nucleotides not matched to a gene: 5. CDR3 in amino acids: CASSVEVSGGYNEQFF. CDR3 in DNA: TGTGCCAGCAGCGTAGAGGTGAGCGGGGGCTACAATGAGCAGTTCTTC. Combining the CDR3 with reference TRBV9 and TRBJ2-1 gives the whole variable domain DSGVTQTPKHLITATGQRVTLRCSPRSGDLSVYWYQQSLDQGLQFLIQYYNGEERAKGNILERFSAQQFPDLHSELNLSSLELGDSALYFCASSVEVSGGYNEQFFGPGTRLTVL.

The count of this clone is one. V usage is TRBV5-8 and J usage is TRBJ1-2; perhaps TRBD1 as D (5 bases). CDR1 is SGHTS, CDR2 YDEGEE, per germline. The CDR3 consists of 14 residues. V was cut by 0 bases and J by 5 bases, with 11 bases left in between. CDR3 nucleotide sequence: TGTGCCAGCAGCTTGGGACAGAGAGAATATGGCTACACCTTC. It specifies CASSLGQREYGYTF.

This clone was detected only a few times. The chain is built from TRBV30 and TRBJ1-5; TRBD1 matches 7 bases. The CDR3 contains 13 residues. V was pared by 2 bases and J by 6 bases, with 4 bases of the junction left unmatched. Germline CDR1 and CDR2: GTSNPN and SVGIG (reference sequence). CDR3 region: CAWSSGGSQPQHF. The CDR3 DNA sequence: TGTGCCTGGAGTTCAGGGGGGAGTCAGCCCCAGCATTTT.

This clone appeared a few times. CDR3 bases: TGTGCCAGCAGTTTATCGGGGAGGGCCGTGACAGATACGCAGTATTTT. The encoded protein is CASSLSGRAVTDTQYF. V and J are TRBV6-5 and TRBJ2-3, with TRBD2 matching over 7 bases. Germline V gene data show CDR1 as MNHEY and CDR2 as SVGAGI. The CDR3 has 16 amino acids. V lost 4 bases and J lost 3; bases outside the gene matches: 10.

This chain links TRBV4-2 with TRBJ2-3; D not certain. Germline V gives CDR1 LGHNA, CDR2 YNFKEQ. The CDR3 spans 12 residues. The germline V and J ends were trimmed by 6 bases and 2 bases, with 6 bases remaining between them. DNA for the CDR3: TGTGCCAGCAGTTTCACCACAGATACGCAGTATTTT. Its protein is CASSFTTDTQYF.

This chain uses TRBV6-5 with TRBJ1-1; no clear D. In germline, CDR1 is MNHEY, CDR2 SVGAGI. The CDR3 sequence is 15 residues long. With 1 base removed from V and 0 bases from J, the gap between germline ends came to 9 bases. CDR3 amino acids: CASSYYGSLNTEAFF. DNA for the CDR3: TGTGCCAGCAGTTACTATGGGTCTCTGAACACTGAAGCTTTCTTT.

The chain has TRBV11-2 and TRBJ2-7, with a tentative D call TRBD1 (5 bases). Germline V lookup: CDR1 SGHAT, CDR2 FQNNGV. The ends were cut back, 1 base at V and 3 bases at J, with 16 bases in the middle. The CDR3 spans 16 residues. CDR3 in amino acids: CASSLGRAGQVYEQYF. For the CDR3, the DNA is TGTGCCAGCAGCTTAGGTAGAGCAGGGCAAGTCTACGAGCAGTACTTC.

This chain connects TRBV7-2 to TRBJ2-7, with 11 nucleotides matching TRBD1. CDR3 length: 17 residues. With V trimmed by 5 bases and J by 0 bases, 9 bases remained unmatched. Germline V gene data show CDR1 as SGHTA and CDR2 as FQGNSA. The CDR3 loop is CASSPRTGGAASYEQYF. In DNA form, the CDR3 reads TGTGCCAGCAGCCCCAGGACAGGGGGCGCCGCCTCCTACGAGCAGTACTTC.

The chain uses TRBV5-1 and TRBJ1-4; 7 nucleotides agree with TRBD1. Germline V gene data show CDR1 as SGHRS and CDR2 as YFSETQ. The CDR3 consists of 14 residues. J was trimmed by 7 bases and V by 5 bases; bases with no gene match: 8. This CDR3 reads CASSYDRDSEKLFF. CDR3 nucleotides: TGCGCCAGCAGTTACGATCGGGACAGTGAAAAACTGTTTTTT.

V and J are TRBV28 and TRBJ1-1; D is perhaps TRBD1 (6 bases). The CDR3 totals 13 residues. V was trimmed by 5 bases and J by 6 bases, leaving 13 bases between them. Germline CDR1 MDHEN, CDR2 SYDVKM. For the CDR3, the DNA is TGTGCCAGCAGTAGGGGGGGAAAGGCTGAAGCTTTCTTT. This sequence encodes CASSRGGKAEAFF.

The CDR3 nucleotides are TGCGCCAGCAGCCGACCCCGGGAGGGTCAAGATACGCAGTATTTT. This translates into CASSRPREGQDTQYF. The rearrangement uses TRBV4-3 and TRBJ2-3; 8 bases align to TRBD2. From germline, CDR1 is LGHNA and CDR2 YSLEER. The CDR3 covers 15 residues. V dropped 4 bases and J dropped 5; count of bases not matched to a gene: 8.

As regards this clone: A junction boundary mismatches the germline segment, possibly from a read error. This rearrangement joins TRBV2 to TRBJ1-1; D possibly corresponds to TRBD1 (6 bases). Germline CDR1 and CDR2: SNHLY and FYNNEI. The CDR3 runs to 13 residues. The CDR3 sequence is CASTPTGNAEAFF. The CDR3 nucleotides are TGTGCCAGCACCCCTACAGGGAACGCTGAAGCTTTCTTT.

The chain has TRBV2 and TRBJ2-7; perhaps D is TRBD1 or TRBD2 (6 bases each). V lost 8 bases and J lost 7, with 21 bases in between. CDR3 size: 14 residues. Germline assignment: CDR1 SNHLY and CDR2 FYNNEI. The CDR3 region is CASDTLRGRGEQYF. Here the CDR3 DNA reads TGTGCCAGCGACACCCTCCGGGGGCGCGGGGAGCAGTACTTC.

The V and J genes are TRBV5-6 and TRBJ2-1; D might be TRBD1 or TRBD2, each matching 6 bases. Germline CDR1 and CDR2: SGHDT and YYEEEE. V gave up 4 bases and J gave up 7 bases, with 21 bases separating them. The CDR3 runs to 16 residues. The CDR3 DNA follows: TGTGCCAGCAGCATCTTCGCGGGGACATTTGGGAATGAGCAGTTCTTC. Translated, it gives CASSIFAGTFGNEQFF.

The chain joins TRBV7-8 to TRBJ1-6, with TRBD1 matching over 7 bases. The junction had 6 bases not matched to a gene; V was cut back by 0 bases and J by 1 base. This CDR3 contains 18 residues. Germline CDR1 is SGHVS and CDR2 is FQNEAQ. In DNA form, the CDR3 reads TGTGCCAGCAGCTTAGCAAGACAGGGATCGTCCTATAATTCACCCCTCCACTTT. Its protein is CASSLARQGSSYNSPLHF.

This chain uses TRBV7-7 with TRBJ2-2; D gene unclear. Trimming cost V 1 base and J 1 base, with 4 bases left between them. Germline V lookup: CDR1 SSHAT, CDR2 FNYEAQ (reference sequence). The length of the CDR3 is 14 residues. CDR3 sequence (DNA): TGTGCCAGCAGCTTAGACAGGAACACCGGGGAGCTGTTTTTT. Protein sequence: CASSLDRNTGELFF.

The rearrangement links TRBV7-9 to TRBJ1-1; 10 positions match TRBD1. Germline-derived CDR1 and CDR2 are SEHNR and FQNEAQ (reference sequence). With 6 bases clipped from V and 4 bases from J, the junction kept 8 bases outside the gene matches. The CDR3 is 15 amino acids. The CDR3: CASRAQGTGVTEAFF. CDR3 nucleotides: TGTGCCAGCAGAGCCCAAGGGACAGGGGTCACTGAAGCTTTCTTT.

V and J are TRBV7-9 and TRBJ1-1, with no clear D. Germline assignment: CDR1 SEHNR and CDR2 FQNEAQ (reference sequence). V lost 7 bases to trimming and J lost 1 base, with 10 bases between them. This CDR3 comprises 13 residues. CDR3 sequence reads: CASTNLGNTEAFF. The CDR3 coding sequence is TGTGCCAGCACAAATCTGGGGAACACTGAAGCTTTCTTT. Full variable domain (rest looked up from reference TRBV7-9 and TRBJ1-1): DTGVSQNPRHKITKRGQNVTFRCDPISEHNRLYWYRQTLGQGPEFLTYFQNEAQLEKSRLLSDRFSAERPKGSFSTLEIQRTEQGDSAMYLCASTNLGNTEAFFGQGTRLTVV.